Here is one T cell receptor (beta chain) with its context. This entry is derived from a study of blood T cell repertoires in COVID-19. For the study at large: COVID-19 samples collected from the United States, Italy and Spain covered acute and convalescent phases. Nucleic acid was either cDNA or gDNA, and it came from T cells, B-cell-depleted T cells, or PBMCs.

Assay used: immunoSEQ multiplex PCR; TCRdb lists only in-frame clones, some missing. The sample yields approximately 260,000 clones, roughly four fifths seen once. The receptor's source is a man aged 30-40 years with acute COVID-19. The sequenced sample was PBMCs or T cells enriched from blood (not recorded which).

In DNA, the CDR3 is TGTGCCAGCAGTGTTGACAGGGGGTCCTACGAGCAGTACGTC. Translating it yields CASSVDRGSYEQYV. This rearrangement joins TRBV2 to TRBJ2-7; 9 bases map to TRBD1. V lost 4 bases to trimming and J lost 1 base; unmatched junction nucleotides: 2. Germline V CDR1 and CDR2: SNHLY, FYNNEI. The CDR3 extends over 14 amino acids.